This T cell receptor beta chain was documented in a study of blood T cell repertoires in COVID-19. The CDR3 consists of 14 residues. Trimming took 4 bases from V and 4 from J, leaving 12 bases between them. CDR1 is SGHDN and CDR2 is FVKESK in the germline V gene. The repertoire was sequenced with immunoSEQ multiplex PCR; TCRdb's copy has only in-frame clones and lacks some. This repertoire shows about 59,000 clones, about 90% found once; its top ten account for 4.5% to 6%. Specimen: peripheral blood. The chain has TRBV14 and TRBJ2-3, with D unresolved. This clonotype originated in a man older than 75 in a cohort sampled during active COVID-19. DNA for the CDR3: TGTGCCAGCAGCCTCTTGTCGTCTGCAGATACGCAGTATTTT. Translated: CASSLLSSADTQYF.